This record covers a single T cell receptor beta chain. What it binds is unknown. The data belong to a study of human thymus T cells. With 4 bases removed from V and 2 bases from J, the gap between germline ends came to 13 bases. This CDR3 spans 14 amino acids. Germline V gene sequence: CDR1 SGHKS, CDR2 YYEKEE (reference sequence). Assay: immunoSEQ multiplex PCR; the TCRdb copy retains only in-frame clones and omits some. The table lists tens of thousands of clones, 90% to 95% of them singletons. Resections from corrective heart surgery supplied the thymus tissue. General study findings and limits: The authors found apparently biased V and J gene usage in thymic and blood repertoires. Related work showed strongly overlapping thymic repertoires across unrelated individuals.

The specimen was thymus tissue. This rearrangement joins TRBV5-5 to TRBJ2-7, with a possible D match to TRBD1 (6 bases). This sequence was found in a girl under three years old with a congenital heart defect but otherwise immunologically healthy. The CDR3, as DNA: TGTGCCAGCAGCCACGGGACATTCGCCTACGAGCAGTACTTC. Its translation: CASSHGTFAYEQYF.